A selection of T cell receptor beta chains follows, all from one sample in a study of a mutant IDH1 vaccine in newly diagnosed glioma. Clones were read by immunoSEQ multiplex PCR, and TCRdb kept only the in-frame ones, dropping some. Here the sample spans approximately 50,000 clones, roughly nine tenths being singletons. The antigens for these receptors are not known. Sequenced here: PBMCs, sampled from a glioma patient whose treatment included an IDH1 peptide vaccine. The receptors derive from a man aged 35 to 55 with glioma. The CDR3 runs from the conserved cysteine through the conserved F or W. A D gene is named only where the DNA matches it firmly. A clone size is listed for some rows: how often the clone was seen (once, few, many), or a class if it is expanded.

CASSPMRGGTDTQYF	TGCGCCAGCAGCCCCATGCGGGGTGGGACAGATACGCAGTATTTT	once	NA	TRBJ2-3	TRBV5-1
CASSLRTVSGANVLTF	TGCGCCAGCAGCCTGCGGACAGTCTCTGGGGCCAACGTCCTGACTTTC	NA	NA	TRBJ2-6	TRBV5-1
CASNPGQGVSHTQYF	TGCGCCAGCAATCCGGGGCAGGGTGTTTCCCATACGCAGTATTTT	NA	NA	TRBJ2-3	TRBV5-1
CASAIVGLEQFF	TGTGCCAGCGCTATTGTGGGTTTAGAGCAGTTCTTC	few	NA	TRBJ2-1	TRBV7-8
CASSYSAKGGYEQYF	TGTGCCAGCAGTTACTCGGCTAAGGGAGGATACGAGCAGTACTTC	NA	NA	TRBJ2-7	TRBV6-5
CASSPRQGSPYEQYF	TGTGCCAGCAGCCCACGGCAGGGATCCCCCTACGAGCAGTACTTC	NA	NA	TRBJ2-7	TRBV6-5
CASSTPPGLAPSREFF	TGTGCCAGTAGTACACCACCGGGACTAGCGCCCTCACGGGAGTTCTTC	NA	TRBD2	TRBJ2-1	TRBV19
CASSVEGSYNEQFF	TGTGCCAGCAGTGTGGAGGGCTCCTACAATGAGCAGTTCTTC	NA	NA	TRBJ2-1	TRBV6-4
CSVAPTGSDTIYF	TGCAGCGTTGCCCCAACAGGGAGCGACACCATATATTTT	NA	NA	TRBJ1-3	TRBV29-1
CASSIMDNNQPQHF	TGTGCCAGTAGTATTATGGACAACAATCAGCCCCAGCATTTT	NA	NA	TRBJ1-5	TRBV19
CASNRGQETQYF	TGTGCCAGCAATAGGGGCCAAGAGACCCAGTACTTC	NA	NA	TRBJ2-5	TRBV6-6
CASSAKLAGVGKEQFF	TGTGCCAGCAGCGCGAAACTAGCGGGAGTGGGAAAAGAGCAGTTCTTC	NA	TRBD2	TRBJ2-1	TRBV13
CASSAGLGREAFF	TGTGCCAGCAGTGCAGGGTTGGGTAGGGAAGCTTTCTTT	NA	NA	TRBJ1-1	TRBV6-1
CASQQTSRVVQETQYF	TGTGCCAGTCAGCAGACTAGCAGGGTTGTACAAGAGACCCAGTACTTC	NA	TRBD2	TRBJ2-5	TRBV19
CASSAADVGGEQYF	TGTGCCAGCAGCGCGGCCGATGTCGGGGGCGAGCAGTACTTC	NA	NA	TRBJ2-7	TRBV9
CASSWGRGELGGVEQYF	TGTGCCAGCAGTTGGGGTAGGGGGGAGCTGGGAGGTGTCGAGCAGTACTTC	NA	NA	TRBJ2-7	TRBV27
CASSQGHGSSYEQYF	TGCGCCAGCAGCCAAGGTCACGGGAGCTCCTACGAGCAGTACTTC	NA	NA	TRBJ2-7	TRBV4-1
CASSVDVKGETQYF	TGTGCCAGCAGCGTAGACGTTAAAGGGGAGACCCAGTACTTC	NA	NA	TRBJ2-5	TRBV9
CASATGTTFNEQFF	TGTGCCAGCGCCACCGGGACTACGTTCAATGAGCAGTTCTTC	NA	TRBD2	TRBJ2-1	TRBV6-4
CASSLGFTSLEQYF	TGCGCCAGCAGCTTGGGATTTACGAGCCTCGAGCAGTACTTC	NA	NA	TRBJ2-7	TRBV5-1
CASKGYDEQFF	TGTGCCAGCAAAGGCTACGATGAGCAGTTCTTC	NA	NA	TRBJ2-1	TRBV2
CASSRGPGRASLF	TGTGCCAGCAGTCGCGGCCCGGGTCGGGCTTCCCTCTTC	few	NA	TRBJ2-7	TRBV6-5
CASSRTRGVQFF	TGTGCCAGCAGTAGGACCCGAGGGGTGCAGTTCTTC	NA	NA	TRBJ2-1	TRBV27
CASSRGALLAYEQYF	TGCGCCAGCAGTCGGGGAGCACTTCTCGCCTACGAGCAGTACTTC	few	NA	TRBJ2-7	TRBV5-1
CASSKTGTITYEQYF	TGTGCCAGCAGCAAGACCGGGACTATAACCTACGAGCAGTACTTC	NA	TRBD2	TRBJ2-7	TRBV7-2
CASSLGGVTDTQYF	TGTGCCAGCAGCTTAGGAGGGGTCACAGATACGCAGTATTTT	once	NA	TRBJ2-3	TRBV11-3
CASSRDRAGVNEQFF	TGTGCCAGCAGCCGCGACAGGGCGGGAGTGAATGAGCAGTTCTTC	few	NA	TRBJ2-1	TRBV4-2
CASSISGANTEAFF	TGTGCCAGCTCCATTAGTGGGGCGAACACTGAAGCTTTCTTT	NA	NA	TRBJ1-1	TRBV18
CASSLVVWGGAEAFF	TGCGCCAGCAGCTTGGTGGTCTGGGGGGGGGCAGAAGCTTTCTTT	NA	NA	TRBJ1-1	TRBV5-1
CASSSTGFYYGYTF	TGTGCCAGCAGTTCGACCGGGTTCTACTATGGCTACACCTTC	NA	NA	TRBJ1-2	TRBV28